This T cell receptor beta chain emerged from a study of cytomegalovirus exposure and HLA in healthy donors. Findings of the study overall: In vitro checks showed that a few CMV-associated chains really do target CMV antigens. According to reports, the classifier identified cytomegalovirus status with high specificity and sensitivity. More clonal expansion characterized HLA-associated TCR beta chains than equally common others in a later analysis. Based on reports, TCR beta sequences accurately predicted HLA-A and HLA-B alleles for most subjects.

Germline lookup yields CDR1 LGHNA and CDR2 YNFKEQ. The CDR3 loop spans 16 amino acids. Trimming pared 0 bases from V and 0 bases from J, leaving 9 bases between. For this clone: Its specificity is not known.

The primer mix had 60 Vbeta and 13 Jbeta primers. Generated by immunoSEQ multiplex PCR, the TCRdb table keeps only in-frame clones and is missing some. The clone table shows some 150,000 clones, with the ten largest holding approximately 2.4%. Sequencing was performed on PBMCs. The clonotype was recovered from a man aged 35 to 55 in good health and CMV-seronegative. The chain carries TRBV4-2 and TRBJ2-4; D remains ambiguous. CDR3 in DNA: TGTGCCAGCAGCCAAGATCCAGGAATAGCCAAAAACATTCAGTACTTC. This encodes CASSQDPGIAKNIQYF.